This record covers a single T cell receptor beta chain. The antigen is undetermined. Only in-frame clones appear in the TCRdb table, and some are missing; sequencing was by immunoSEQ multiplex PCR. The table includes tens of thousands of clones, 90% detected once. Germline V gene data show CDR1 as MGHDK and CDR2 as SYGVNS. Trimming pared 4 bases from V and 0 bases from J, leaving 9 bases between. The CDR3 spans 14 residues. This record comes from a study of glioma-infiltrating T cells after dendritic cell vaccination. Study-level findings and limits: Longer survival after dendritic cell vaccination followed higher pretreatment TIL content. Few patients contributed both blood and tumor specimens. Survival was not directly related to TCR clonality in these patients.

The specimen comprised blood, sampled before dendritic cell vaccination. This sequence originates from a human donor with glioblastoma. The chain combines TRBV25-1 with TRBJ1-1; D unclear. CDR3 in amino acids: CASSAQALNTEAFF. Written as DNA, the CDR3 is TGTGCCAGCAGTGCGCAGGCCTTGAACACTGAAGCTTTCTTT.